Listed here is a single T cell receptor (beta chain). Donors gave 8 to 10 milliliters of peripheral blood apiece. Alongside a J-beta primer mix, a sample-barcoded 5' primer served in a second PCR lasting about 6 to 11 cycles. A template-switch adaptor containing 12 random nucleotides labeled each cDNA molecule. TCRdb independently ran MiXCR on the 5' RACE reads; one entry per CDR3 protein. The data hold around 1.5 million distinct CDR3 sequences, with approximately 38% observed a single time. V shed 4 bases, J shed 1 base, and the junction held 13 bases outside the gene matches. The CDR3 is 16 amino acids. CDR1 is GTSNPN, CDR2 SVGIG, per germline (reference sequence). The data are from a study of blood T cells in healthy people across ages.

The sample was blood. The sequence came from a woman aged 18-35 years in good health. The chain uses TRBV30 and TRBJ2-7; TRBD1 matches at 7 bases. CDR3 in DNA: TGTGCCTGGAAAGGCCAGGGGACAGCAAGTTCCTACGAGCAGTACTTC. This gives the protein CAWKGQGTASSYEQYF.